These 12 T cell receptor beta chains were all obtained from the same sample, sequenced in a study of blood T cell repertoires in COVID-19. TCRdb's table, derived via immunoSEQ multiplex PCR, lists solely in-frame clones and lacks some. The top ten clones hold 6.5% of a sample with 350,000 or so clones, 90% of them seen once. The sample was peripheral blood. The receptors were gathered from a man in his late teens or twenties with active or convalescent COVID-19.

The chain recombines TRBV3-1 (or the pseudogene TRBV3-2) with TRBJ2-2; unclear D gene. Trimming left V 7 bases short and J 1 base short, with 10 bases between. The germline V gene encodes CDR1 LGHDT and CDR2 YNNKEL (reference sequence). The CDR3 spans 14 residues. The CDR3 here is CASTLLRNTGELFF. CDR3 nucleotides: TGTGCCAGCACCCTTCTCAGGAACACCGGGGAGCTGTTTTTT.

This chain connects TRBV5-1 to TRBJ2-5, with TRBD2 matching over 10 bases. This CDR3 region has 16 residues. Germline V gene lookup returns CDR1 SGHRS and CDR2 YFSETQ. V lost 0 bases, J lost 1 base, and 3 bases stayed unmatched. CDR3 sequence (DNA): TGCGCCAGCAGCTTGGGGGCTAGCGGGGGCCAAGAGACCCAGTACTTC. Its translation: CASSLGASGGQETQYF.

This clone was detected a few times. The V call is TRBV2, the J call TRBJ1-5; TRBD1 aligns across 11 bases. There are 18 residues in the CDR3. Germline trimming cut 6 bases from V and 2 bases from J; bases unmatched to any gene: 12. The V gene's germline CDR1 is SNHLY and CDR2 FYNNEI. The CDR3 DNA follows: TGTGCCAGCAGCCAAGCGGGACAGGGGGAGAGAGGCAATCAGCCCCAGCATTTT. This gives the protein CASSQAGQGERGNQPQHF.

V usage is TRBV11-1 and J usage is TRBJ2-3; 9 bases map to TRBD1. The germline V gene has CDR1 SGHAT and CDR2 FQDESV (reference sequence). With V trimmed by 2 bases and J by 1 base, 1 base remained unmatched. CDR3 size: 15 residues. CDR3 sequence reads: CASSLRDRGTDTQYF. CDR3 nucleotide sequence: TGTGCCAGCAGCTTACGGGACAGGGGCACAGATACGCAGTATTTT.

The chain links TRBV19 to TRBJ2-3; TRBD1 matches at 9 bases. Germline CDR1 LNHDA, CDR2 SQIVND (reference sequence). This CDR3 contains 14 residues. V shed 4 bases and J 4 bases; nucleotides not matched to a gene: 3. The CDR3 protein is CASSRDREADTQYF. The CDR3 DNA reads TGTGCCAGTAGTAGGGACAGGGAGGCAGATACGCAGTATTTT.

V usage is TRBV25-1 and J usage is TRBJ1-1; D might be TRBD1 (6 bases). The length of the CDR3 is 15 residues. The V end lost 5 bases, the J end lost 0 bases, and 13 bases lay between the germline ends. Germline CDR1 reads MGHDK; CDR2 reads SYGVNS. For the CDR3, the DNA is TGTGCCAGCAGTTTCCGGACAGCCATGAACACTGAAGCTTTCTTT. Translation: CASSFRTAMNTEAFF.

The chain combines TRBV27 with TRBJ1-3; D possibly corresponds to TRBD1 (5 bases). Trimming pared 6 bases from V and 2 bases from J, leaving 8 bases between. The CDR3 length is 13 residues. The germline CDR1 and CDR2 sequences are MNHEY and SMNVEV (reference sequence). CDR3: CASSTGTGNTIYF. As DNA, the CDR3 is TGTGCCAGCAGCACAGGTACTGGAAACACCATATATTTT.

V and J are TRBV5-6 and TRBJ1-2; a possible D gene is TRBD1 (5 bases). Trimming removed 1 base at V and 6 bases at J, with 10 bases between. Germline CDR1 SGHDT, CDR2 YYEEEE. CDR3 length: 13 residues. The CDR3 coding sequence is TGTGCCAGCAGCTTGCTGGGGGGAGATGGCTACACCTTC. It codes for CASSLLGGDGYTF.

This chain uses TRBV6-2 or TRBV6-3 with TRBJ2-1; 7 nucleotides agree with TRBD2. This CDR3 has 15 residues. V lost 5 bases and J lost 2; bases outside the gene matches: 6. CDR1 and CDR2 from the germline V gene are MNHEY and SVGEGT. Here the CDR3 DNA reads TGTGCCAGCAGTATACGACTAGCAGCCTACAATGAGCAGTTCTTC. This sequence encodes CASSIRLAAYNEQFF.

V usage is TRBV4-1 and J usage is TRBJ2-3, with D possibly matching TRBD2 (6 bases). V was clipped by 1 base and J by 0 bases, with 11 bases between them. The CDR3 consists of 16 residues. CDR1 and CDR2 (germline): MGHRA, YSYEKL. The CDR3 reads CASSQGRLGSTDTQYF. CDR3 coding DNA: TGCGCCAGCAGCCAAGGTCGACTAGGTAGCACAGATACGCAGTATTTT.

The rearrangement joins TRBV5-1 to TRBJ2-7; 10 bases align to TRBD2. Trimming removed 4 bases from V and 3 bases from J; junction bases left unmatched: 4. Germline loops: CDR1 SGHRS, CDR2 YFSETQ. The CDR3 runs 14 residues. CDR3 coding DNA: TGCGCCAGCAGCATAGGACTAGCGGACTACGAGCAGTACTTC. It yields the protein CASSIGLADYEQYF.

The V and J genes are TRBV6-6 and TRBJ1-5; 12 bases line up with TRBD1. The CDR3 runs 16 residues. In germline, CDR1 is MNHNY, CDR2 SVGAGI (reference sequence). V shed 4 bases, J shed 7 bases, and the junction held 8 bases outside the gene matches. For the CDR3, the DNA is TGTGCCAGCAGTTCGCCGGGACAGGGGGCTGGCCAGCCCCAGCATTTT. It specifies CASSSPGQGAGQPQHF.